These 28 T cell receptor beta chains were all obtained from the same sample, sequenced in a study of blood T cell repertoires in COVID-19. Repertoires were generated with immunoSEQ multiplex PCR, while TCRdb's copy carries only in-frame clones and drops some. Altogether tens of thousands of clones are present, over 75% being singletons, with the ten largest covering 18%. Sequenced sample: peripheral blood. The receptors were sampled from a woman aged 55-69 years with COVID-19, enrolled during active disease.

This clone was counted a single time. The rearrangement links TRBV28 to TRBJ2-7; 9 nucleotides match TRBD2. The CDR3 sequence is 16 residues long. CDR1 and CDR2 (germline): MDHEN, SYDVKM. J lost 0 bases, V lost 3 bases, and 6 bases had no gene match. The CDR3 here is CASSLASGRPSYEQYF. Written as DNA, the CDR3 is TGTGCCAGCAGTTTGGCCAGCGGGAGGCCCTCCTACGAGCAGTACTTC. The full variable domain, in which reference TRBV28 and TRBJ2-7 provide the parts outside the CDR3, is DVKVTQSSRYLVKRTGEKVFLECVQDMDHENMFWYRQDPGLGLRLIYFSYDVKMKEKGDIPEGYSVSREKKERFSLILESASTNQTSMYLCASSLASGRPSYEQYFGPGTRLTVT.

This chain uses TRBV5-6 with TRBJ2-3; D possibly corresponds to TRBD2 (6 bases). CDR1 and CDR2 from the germline V gene are SGHDT and YYEEEE. Deletions cut 0 bases from V and 2 bases from J, with 10 bases between. This CDR3 region has 15 residues. The CDR3 sequence: CASSLDPSATDTQYF. CDR3 sequence (DNA): TGTGCCAGCAGCTTGGACCCTAGCGCCACAGATACGCAGTATTTT.

The genes are TRBV6-2 or TRBV6-3 and TRBJ1-1, with TRBD1 matching over 7 bases. The J segment lost 5 bases and the V segment lost 6 bases, leaving 12 bases of the junction unmatched. CDR1 and CDR2 from the germline V gene are MNHEY and SVGEGT. CDR3 size: 15 residues. CDR3 DNA: TGTGCCAGCAGCACCATAGGACAGGTGGGAACTGAAGCTTTCTTT. Its protein is CASSTIGQVGTEAFF.

The J gene is TRBJ1-6, the V gene TRBV5-1, with TRBD1 matching over 8 bases. Trimming at V came to 1 base and at J to 9 bases, leaving 3 bases not matched to a gene. The length of the CDR3 is 14 residues. Germline CDR1 and CDR2: SGHRS and YFSETQ. CDR3 in amino acids: CASSLSTGGSPLHF. CDR3 coding DNA: TGCGCCAGCAGCTTGTCTACAGGGGGTTCACCCCTCCACTTT.

The V gene is TRBV7-2, the J gene TRBJ2-7, with TRBD2 matching 8 bases. The germline V gene has CDR1 SGHTA and CDR2 FQGNSA. The CDR3 has 12 amino acids. J lost 6 bases, V lost 7 bases, and 5 bases had no gene match. The CDR3 DNA reads as TGTGCCAGCACCTTTAGCGGGGTCGAGCAGTACTTC. This gives the protein CASTFSGVEQYF.

The chain employs TRBV7-6 and TRBJ2-3, with TRBD2 as a possible D gene (6 bases). This CDR3 comprises 17 residues. Trimming took 0 bases from V and 7 from J, leaving 20 bases between them. The germline V gene encodes CDR1 SGHVS and CDR2 FNYEAQ. CDR3 sequence: CASSLAGGEDPTNTQYF. CDR3 nucleotides: TGTGCCAGCAGCTTAGCGGGGGGTGAGGACCCTACGAATACGCAGTATTTT.

The V gene is TRBV10-3, the J gene TRBJ2-5; 11 bases map to TRBD2. Looked up from germline, CDR1 is ENHRY and CDR2 is SYGVKD. The junction had 8 bases not matched to a gene; V was cut back by 3 bases and J by 5 bases. The CDR3 is made up of 16 amino acids. The CDR3 DNA reads TGTGCCATCAGTGATAGCGGGAGGGCCTCCCGGGAGACCCAGTACTTC. This sequence encodes CAISDSGRASRETQYF.

This clone is a singleton in its sample. The rearrangement joins TRBV19 to TRBJ1-4; 7 nucleotides line up with TRBD1. Trimming cost V 6 bases and J 7 bases; bases outside gene matches: 17. Germline V gene data show CDR1 as LNHDA and CDR2 as SQIVND (reference sequence). CDR3 length equals 17 residues. The CDR3 nucleotides are TGTGCCAGTAGAAGAAGGGGGCAAGGCCTCGAGGGTGAAAAACTGTTTTTT. Its protein is CASRRRGQGLEGEKLFF.

The chain is built from TRBV5-6 and TRBJ1-2; TRBD1 might be the D (5 bases). Germline CDR1 SGHDT, CDR2 YYEEEE. V gave up 2 bases and J gave up 7 bases, with 15 bases separating them. This CDR3 contains 14 residues. Here the CDR3 reads CASSFVIGGTGYTF. The CDR3 DNA follows: TGTGCCAGCAGCTTTGTAATTGGGGGGACTGGCTACACCTTC.

This clone turned up a few times. The V call is TRBV19, the J call TRBJ1-3; no firm D call. Germline-derived CDR1 and CDR2 are LNHDA and SQIVND (reference sequence). The CDR3 extends over 13 amino acids. Trimming took 3 bases from V and 0 from J, leaving 3 bases between them. The CDR3 protein is CASSISSGNTIYF. The CDR3, as DNA: TGTGCCAGTAGTATCAGCTCTGGAAACACCATATATTTT.

Only a few counts were recorded for this clone. The CDR3 DNA is TGCGCCAGCAGCCAAGAGGGAGGGGGATTAAGATCGTACAATGAGCAGTTCTTC. Translating gives CASSQEGGGLRSYNEQFF. V and J are TRBV4-1 and TRBJ2-1; D might be TRBD2 (7 bases). V lost 0 bases to trimming and J lost 4 bases, with 19 bases between them. The CDR3 loop spans 18 amino acids. The germline CDR1 and CDR2 sequences are MGHRA and YSYEKL.

V gene TRBV18 combines with J gene TRBJ2-2; the D is unclear. Germline CDR1 KGHSH, CDR2 LQKENI. This CDR3 spans 16 amino acids. V was pared by 3 bases and J by 1 base, with 12 bases between. The CDR3 region is CASSPQMNLNTGELFF. CDR3 DNA: TGTGCCAGCTCACCCCAGATGAATTTGAACACCGGGGAGCTGTTTTTT.

The CDR3 loop is CATNGQGNYGYTF. DNA of the CDR3: TGTGCCACGAACGGACAGGGGAACTATGGCTACACCTTC. The chain links TRBV27 to TRBJ1-2; 9 bases agree with TRBD1. Germline V gene lookup returns CDR1 MNHEY and CDR2 SMNVEV (reference sequence). The CDR3 spans 13 residues. The V and J ends lost 10 bases and 2 bases, in that order; junction bases with no gene match: 5.

The chain uses TRBV7-9 and TRBJ2-5; 7 bases map to TRBD2. Germline V gives CDR1 SEHNR, CDR2 FQNEAQ (reference sequence). V lost 1 base, J lost 1 base, and 3 bases stayed unmatched. The CDR3 runs 15 residues. DNA for the CDR3: TGTGCCAGCAGCTTAGGAGGGGAGGGCCAAGAGACCCAGTACTTC. As protein: CASSLGGEGQETQYF.

This chain joins TRBV5-4 and TRBJ2-3, with 8 bases aligning to TRBD2. The CDR3 contains 15 residues. With 0 bases clipped from V and 3 bases from J, the junction kept 3 bases outside the gene matches. Germline CDR1 reads SGHNT; CDR2 reads YYREEE (reference sequence). The CDR3 sequence: CASSLDSGTTDTQYF. The CDR3 region has the DNA TGTGCCAGCAGCTTGGATAGCGGGACGACAGATACGCAGTATTTT.

This clone appeared once. The rearrangement links TRBV27 to TRBJ2-7; 8 nucleotides match TRBD1. CDR1 and CDR2 from the germline V gene are MNHEY and SMNVEV (reference sequence). Losses at the gene ends were 2 bases for V and 0 bases for J; bases not matched to a gene: 6. This CDR3 is 16 amino acids long. The CDR3: CASSLGQGLSSYEQYF. The CDR3 DNA is TGTGCCAGCAGTTTAGGACAGGGATTAAGCTCCTACGAGCAGTACTTC.

The chain is built from TRBV18 and TRBJ1-4; D might be TRBD1 (6 bases). V was cut by 6 bases and J by 6 bases, with 20 bases left in between. Germline values: CDR1 KGHSH, CDR2 LQKENI. The CDR3 spans 16 residues. As DNA, the CDR3 is TGTGCCAGCTCCAACTTAAGGACAGCGAGGGATGAAAAACTGTTTTTT. Protein product: CASSNLRTARDEKLFF.

The rearrangement uses TRBV19 and TRBJ1-5; 7 nucleotides agree with TRBD1. V lost 5 bases and J lost 7; bases outside the gene matches: 11. This CDR3 is 15 amino acids long. Germline V gene lookup returns CDR1 LNHDA and CDR2 SQIVND (reference sequence). The CDR3 here is CASSPLDRQGQPQHF. The CDR3 region has the DNA TGTGCCAGTAGTCCGCTGGACAGGCAAGGCCAGCCCCAGCATTTT.

The chain links TRBV10-3 to TRBJ2-1; the D gene is possibly TRBD1 (7 bases). The CDR3 is 13 residues long. Germline V CDR1 and CDR2: ENHRY, SYGVKD. V gave up 10 bases and J gave up 7 bases, with 17 bases separating them. The CDR3 region is CATGQAGRNEQFF. The CDR3 DNA follows: TGTGCCACCGGACAGGCAGGGAGGAATGAGCAGTTCTTC.

This clone was detected only a few times. The gene calls are TRBV6-5 and TRBJ1-4, with D unresolved. Germline CDR1 MNHEY, CDR2 SVGAGI. Trimming pared 8 bases from V and 7 bases from J, leaving 11 bases between. The CDR3 has 12 residues. DNA for the CDR3: TGTGCCAGCCAGGCTGTCGGTGAAAAACTGTTTTTT. It yields the protein CASQAVGEKLFF.

The chain has TRBV29-1 and TRBJ2-1, with 8 nucleotides matching TRBD1. The CDR3 covers 15 residues. V shed 4 bases and J 3 bases; nucleotides not matched to a gene: 8. The V gene's germline CDR1 is SQVTM and CDR2 ANQGSEA. The CDR3 is CSVGTGQNIYNEQFF. CDR3 bases: TGCAGCGTTGGGACAGGGCAAAACATCTACAATGAGCAGTTCTTC.

The chain links TRBV28 to TRBJ1-1; D gene unclear. V was clipped by 5 bases and J by 11 bases, with 15 bases between them. This CDR3 spans 12 amino acids. Per the germline V gene, CDR1 is MDHEN and CDR2 is SYDVKM. The CDR3 sequence is CASSRQPARAFF. The DNA for the CDR3 is TGTGCCAGCAGTCGTCAACCCGCTAGGGCTTTCTTT.

The chain has TRBV7-9 and TRBJ1-1, with D possibly being TRBD1 (6 bases). Trimming pared 6 bases from V and 8 bases from J, leaving 10 bases between. Per the germline V gene, CDR1 is SEHNR and CDR2 is FQNEAQ (reference sequence). The CDR3 totals 11 residues. The CDR3 DNA reads TGTGCCAGCAGATCCGACAGGGAAGCTTTCTTT. Protein: CASRSDREAFF. The variable domain in full, completed from reference TRBV7-9 and TRBJ1-1, reads DTGVSQNPRHKITKRGQNVTFRCDPISEHNRLYWYRQTLGQGPEFLTYFQNEAQLEKSRLLSDRFSAERPKGSFSTLEIQRTEQGDSAMYLCASRSDREAFFGQGTRLTVV.

J is TRBJ1-2 and V is TRBV30; the D gene is possibly TRBD1 (5 bases). This CDR3 is built from 16 residues. Germline-derived CDR1 and CDR2 are GTSNPN and SVGIG (reference sequence). Trimming pared 2 bases from V and 4 bases from J, leaving 20 bases between. This chain's CDR3 is CAWSPLGRARSYGYTF. DNA for the CDR3: TGTGCCTGGAGTCCGCTGGGCAGGGCCCGATCCTATGGCTACACCTTC. Full variable domain (missing parts from reference TRBV30 and TRBJ1-2): SQTIHQWPATLVQPVGSPLSLECTVEGTSNPNLYWYRQAAGRGLQLLFYSVGIGQISSEVPQNLSASRPQDRQFILSSKKLLLSDSGFYLCAWSPLGRARSYGYTFGSGTRLTVV.

V and J are TRBV6-6 and TRBJ1-4; D not resolved. CDR3 length equals 15 residues. The V end lost 4 bases, the J end lost 5 bases, and 14 bases lay between the germline ends. CDR1 is MNHNY and CDR2 is SVGAGI in the germline V gene (reference sequence). The CDR3 bases are TGTGCCAGCAGTTCCTCGGTGGGAGGGAATGAAAAACTGTTTTTT. This translates into CASSSSVGGNEKLFF.

The V and J genes are TRBV24-1 and TRBJ1-1, with D perhaps matching TRBD1 (5 bases). Germline loops: CDR1 KGHDR, CDR2 SFDVKD. The CDR3 has 15 amino acids. The ends were cut back, 8 bases at V and 0 bases at J, with 15 bases in the middle. This chain's CDR3 is CATINVGTVNTEAFF. DNA for the CDR3: TGTGCCACCATTAACGTTGGGACTGTGAACACTGAAGCTTTCTTT.

This chain uses TRBV11-2 with TRBJ1-1; 7 nucleotides align to TRBD1. The V and J ends lost 1 base and 5 bases, in that order; junction bases with no gene match: 7. The CDR3 extends over 15 amino acids. Germline V gene lookup returns CDR1 SGHAT and CDR2 FQNNGV. The CDR3 nucleotides are TGTGCCAGCAGCTTAGGGGCAGGGGGTGGGACTGAAGCTTTCTTT. Translation: CASSLGAGGGTEAFF.

J is TRBJ1-3 and V is TRBV6-6; no firm D call. CDR3 length: 13 residues. The V and J ends lost 4 bases and 3 bases respectively, with 7 bases between them. The germline V gene has CDR1 MNHNY and CDR2 SVGAGI (reference sequence). The CDR3 spells CASSSGDGNTIYF. The CDR3 DNA is TGTGCCAGCAGTTCGGGAGATGGAAACACCATATATTTT.